A selection of T cell receptor beta chains follows, all from one sample in a study of cytomegalovirus exposure and HLA in healthy donors. TCRdb keeps only in-frame clones here, not all; method: immunoSEQ multiplex PCR. The sample holds about 150,000 clones, around 73% seen once. The sample was PBMCs. These receptors came from a woman in her late teens or twenties in good health and CMV-seropositive. Both conserved end residues are part of each CDR3. Each record gives: J gene, D gene, clone size, V gene, CDR3 protein, CDR3 DNA. A D gene is named only where the DNA matches it firmly. The listing skips clone size in some rows; elsewhere it reads once, few, many or a size class.

J gene: TRBJ1-4
D gene: NA
clone size: NA
V gene: TRBV6-5
CDR3 protein: CASTSERPGEKLFF
CDR3 DNA: TGTGCCAGCACATCGGAACGGCCGGGTGAAAAACTGTTTTTT

J gene: TRBJ2-1
D gene: TRBD1
clone size: once
V gene: TRBV6-5
CDR3 protein: CASSYGQGAQDEQFF
CDR3 DNA: TGTGCCAGCAGTTACGGGCAGGGGGCTCAAGATGAGCAGTTCTTC

J gene: TRBJ2-7
D gene: NA
clone size: once
V gene: TRBV15
CDR3 protein: CATSRPLGEQYF
CDR3 DNA: TGTGCCACCAGCAGACCTCTAGGCGAGCAGTACTTC

J gene: TRBJ1-5
D gene: NA
clone size: NA
V gene: TRBV28
CDR3 protein: CAASSQPQHF
CDR3 DNA: TGTGCCGCGAGTAGCCAGCCCCAGCATTTT

J gene: TRBJ2-7
D gene: NA
clone size: few
V gene: TRBV18
CDR3 protein: CASSPQPGGSYEQYF
CDR3 DNA: TGTGCCAGCTCGCCCCAACCAGGCGGGTCTTACGAGCAGTACTTC

J gene: TRBJ1-6
D gene: NA
clone size: NA
V gene: TRBV15
CDR3 protein: CATSRLGGSPLHF
CDR3 DNA: TGTGCCACCAGCAGGCTCGGGGGTTCACCCCTCCACTTT

J gene: TRBJ1-6
D gene: NA
clone size: NA
V gene: TRBV18
CDR3 protein: CASSGLKNSPLHF
CDR3 DNA: TGTGCCAGCTCGGGACTGAAAAATTCACCCCTCCACTTT

J gene: TRBJ1-1
D gene: NA
clone size: NA
V gene: TRBV4-1
CDR3 protein: CASSQDEQIDTEAFF
CDR3 DNA: TGCGCCAGCAGCCAAGATGAACAGATTGACACTGAAGCTTTCTTT

J gene: TRBJ1-2
D gene: NA
clone size: NA
V gene: TRBV6-5
CDR3 protein: CANFDRTNYGYTF
CDR3 DNA: TGTGCCAACTTCGACAGGACAAACTATGGCTACACCTTC

J gene: TRBJ2-7
D gene: NA
clone size: NA
V gene: TRBV10-3
CDR3 protein: CAISDLTGTYEQYF
CDR3 DNA: TGTGCCATCAGTGATCTTACAGGGACCTACGAGCAGTACTTC

J gene: TRBJ1-2
D gene: TRBD1
clone size: NA
V gene: TRBV28
CDR3 protein: CASSLGDRGFRGYTF
CDR3 DNA: TGTGCCAGCAGTTTAGGGGACAGGGGGTTTCGTGGCTACACCTTC

J gene: TRBJ2-5
D gene: TRBD2
clone size: NA
V gene: TRBV4-1
CDR3 protein: CASSQTPWTSGEETQYF
CDR3 DNA: TGCGCCAGCAGCCAAACTCCGTGGACTAGCGGGGAAGAGACCCAGTACTTC

J gene: TRBJ2-7
D gene: TRBD1
clone size: NA
V gene: TRBV5-4
CDR3 protein: CASSFRDRGPYEQYF
CDR3 DNA: TGTGCCAGCAGCTTTCGGGACAGGGGGCCCTACGAGCAGTACTTC

J gene: TRBJ1-1
D gene: NA
clone size: NA
V gene: TRBV10-3
CDR3 protein: CANGDILNTEAFF
CDR3 DNA: TGTGCCAACGGGGACATCCTGAACACTGAAGCTTTCTTT

J gene: TRBJ1-3
D gene: NA
clone size: NA
V gene: TRBV9
CDR3 protein: CASSTVTGGGNTIYF
CDR3 DNA: TGTGCCAGCAGCACCGTGACAGGTGGCGGGAACACCATATATTTT

J gene: TRBJ2-7
D gene: NA
clone size: NA
V gene: TRBV6-5
CDR3 protein: CASTNRYEQYF
CDR3 DNA: TGTGCCAGCACTAACCGGTACGAGCAGTACTTC

J gene: TRBJ2-1
D gene: TRBD1
clone size: once
V gene: TRBV7-9
CDR3 protein: CASSSGQGTYNEQFF
CDR3 DNA: TGTGCCAGCAGCTCCGGACAGGGTACCTACAATGAGCAGTTCTTC

J gene: TRBJ1-1
D gene: TRBD1
clone size: NA
V gene: TRBV7-9
CDR3 protein: CASSLGQGYTEAFF
CDR3 DNA: TGTGCCAGCAGCTTAGGACAGGGGTACACTGAAGCTTTCTTT

J gene: TRBJ2-7
D gene: NA
clone size: few
V gene: TRBV5-8
CDR3 protein: CASSRQDYEQYF
CDR3 DNA: TGTGCCAGCAGCCGACAGGACTACGAGCAGTACTTC

J gene: TRBJ1-1
D gene: NA
clone size: NA
V gene: TRBV5-5
CDR3 protein: CASSRGGADTEAFF
CDR3 DNA: TGTGCCAGCAGCCGAGGGGGGGCGGACACTGAAGCTTTCTTT

J gene: TRBJ1-2
D gene: NA
clone size: NA
V gene: TRBV21-1
CDR3 protein: CASSTWTGYGYTF
CDR3 DNA: TGTGCCAGCAGCACATGGACAGGTTATGGCTACACCTTC

J gene: TRBJ2-1
D gene: NA
clone size: NA
V gene: TRBV6-6
CDR3 protein: CASSPTRQNFNEQFF
CDR3 DNA: TGTGCCAGCAGTCCCACGAGACAGAATTTCAATGAGCAGTTCTTC

J gene: TRBJ1-2
D gene: TRBD1
clone size: NA
V gene: TRBV28
CDR3 protein: CASSPRTGRGYTF
CDR3 DNA: TGTGCCAGCAGTCCCCGGACAGGACGTGGCTACACCTTC

J gene: TRBJ1-1
D gene: NA
clone size: NA
V gene: TRBV21-1
CDR3 protein: CASSKPEKGWNTEAFF
CDR3 DNA: TGTGCCAGCAGCAAACCGGAGAAGGGGTGGAACACTGAAGCTTTCTTT

J gene: TRBJ2-7
D gene: NA
clone size: NA
V gene: TRBV4-2
CDR3 protein: CASSPQTNSYEQYF
CDR3 DNA: TGTGCCAGCAGCCCACAGACTAACTCCTACGAGCAGTACTTC

J gene: TRBJ2-7
D gene: TRBD1
clone size: NA
V gene: TRBV2
CDR3 protein: CASSTNRDRAYEQYF
CDR3 DNA: TGTGCCAGCAGTACTAACCGGGACAGAGCCTACGAGCAGTACTTC

J gene: TRBJ2-3
D gene: TRBD2
clone size: NA
V gene: TRBV7-9
CDR3 protein: CSSSVGLVPITDTQYF
CDR3 DNA: TGTTCCAGCAGCGTCGGACTAGTTCCCATCACAGATACGCAGTATTTT

J gene: TRBJ1-1
D gene: NA
clone size: NA
V gene: TRBV5-6
CDR3 protein: CASSLGFRGVNTEAFF
CDR3 DNA: TGTGCCAGCAGCTTGGGGTTTCGGGGGGTGAACACTGAAGCTTTCTTT

J gene: TRBJ1-5
D gene: NA
clone size: NA
V gene: TRBV5-8
CDR3 protein: CASGHKISSNQPQHF
CDR3 DNA: TGTGCCAGCGGACATAAGATTTCTAGCAATCAGCCCCAGCATTTT

J gene: TRBJ1-1
D gene: NA
clone size: NA
V gene: TRBV27
CDR3 protein: CASSLFPGVDEAFF
CDR3 DNA: TGTGCCAGCAGTTTGTTTCCAGGGGTTGATGAAGCTTTCTTT

J gene: TRBJ2-2
D gene: NA
clone size: few
V gene: TRBV6-4
CDR3 protein: CASSEGASNTGELFF
CDR3 DNA: TGTGCCAGCAGTGAGGGGGCTTCGAACACCGGGGAGCTGTTTTTT

J gene: TRBJ2-7
D gene: NA
clone size: NA
V gene: TRBV25-1
CDR3 protein: CASSETTGEQYF
CDR3 DNA: TGTGCCAGCAGTGAAACGACGGGAGAGCAGTACTTC

J gene: TRBJ2-5
D gene: NA
clone size: NA
V gene: TRBV7-9
CDR3 protein: CASSLSGYQETQYF
CDR3 DNA: TGTGCCAGCAGCTTATCCGGGTACCAAGAGACCCAGTACTTC

J gene: TRBJ1-1
D gene: NA
clone size: NA
V gene: TRBV30
CDR3 protein: CAWSVGSLNTEAFF
CDR3 DNA: TGTGCCTGGAGTGTGGGCAGCCTGAACACTGAAGCTTTCTTT

J gene: TRBJ2-7
D gene: NA
clone size: NA
V gene: TRBV27
CDR3 protein: CASSPGGSEQYF
CDR3 DNA: TGTGCCAGCAGTCCCGGTGGGAGCGAGCAGTACTTC

J gene: TRBJ1-6
D gene: TRBD1
clone size: once
V gene: TRBV28
CDR3 protein: CASNRDRLSSYNSPLHF
CDR3 DNA: TGTGCCAGCAACCGGGACAGGCTAAGCTCCTATAATTCACCCCTCCACTTT

J gene: TRBJ2-1
D gene: TRBD2
clone size: NA
V gene: TRBV19
CDR3 protein: CASKPGGGYNEQFF
CDR3 DNA: TGTGCCAGTAAACCGGGAGGCGGGTACAATGAGCAGTTCTTC

J gene: TRBJ2-7
D gene: NA
clone size: NA
V gene: TRBV28
CDR3 protein: CASTRPRQGTNYEQYF
CDR3 DNA: TGTGCCAGCACCCGCCCGAGGCAGGGGACGAACTACGAGCAGTACTTC

J gene: TRBJ2-5
D gene: NA
clone size: NA
V gene: TRBV9
CDR3 protein: CASSVYQGRETQYF
CDR3 DNA: TGTGCCAGCAGCGTATACCAGGGGAGAGAGACCCAGTACTTC

J gene: TRBJ2-2
D gene: NA
clone size: once
V gene: TRBV6-1
CDR3 protein: CAGAATFEFPGELFF
CDR3 DNA: TGTGCTGGGGCGGCGACTTTCGAATTCCCCGGGGAGCTGTTTTTT

J gene: TRBJ1-6
D gene: TRBD1
clone size: NA
V gene: TRBV7-3
CDR3 protein: CASSWTGDDSPLHF
CDR3 DNA: TGTGCCAGCAGCTGGACAGGGGACGATTCACCCCTCCACTTT

J gene: TRBJ2-7
D gene: NA
clone size: NA
V gene: TRBV7-6
CDR3 protein: CASSSHTTYGGYEQYF
CDR3 DNA: TGTGCCAGCAGCTCTCACACGACTTATGGAGGCTACGAGCAGTACTTC